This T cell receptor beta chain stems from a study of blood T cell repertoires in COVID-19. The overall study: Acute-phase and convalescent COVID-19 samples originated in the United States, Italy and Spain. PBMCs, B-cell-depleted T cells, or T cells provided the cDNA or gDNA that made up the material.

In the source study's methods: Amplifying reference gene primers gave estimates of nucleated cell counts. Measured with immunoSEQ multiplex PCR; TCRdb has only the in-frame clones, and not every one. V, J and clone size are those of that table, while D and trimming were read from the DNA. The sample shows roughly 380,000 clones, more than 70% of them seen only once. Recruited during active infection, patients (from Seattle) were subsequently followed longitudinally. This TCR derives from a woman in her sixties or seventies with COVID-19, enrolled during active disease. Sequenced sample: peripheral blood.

For the CDR3, the DNA is TGTGCCAGCAGTTACCCGTCAGGGGCCGGGAATTATGGCTACACCTTC. It translates to CASSYPSGAGNYGYTF. This chain connects TRBV6-5 to TRBJ1-2, with TRBD1 as a possible D gene (6 bases). The CDR3 has 16 residues. Between the trimmed V and J ends, which lost 2 bases and 5 bases, there was a span of 18 bases. Germline loops: CDR1 MNHEY, CDR2 SVGAGI.